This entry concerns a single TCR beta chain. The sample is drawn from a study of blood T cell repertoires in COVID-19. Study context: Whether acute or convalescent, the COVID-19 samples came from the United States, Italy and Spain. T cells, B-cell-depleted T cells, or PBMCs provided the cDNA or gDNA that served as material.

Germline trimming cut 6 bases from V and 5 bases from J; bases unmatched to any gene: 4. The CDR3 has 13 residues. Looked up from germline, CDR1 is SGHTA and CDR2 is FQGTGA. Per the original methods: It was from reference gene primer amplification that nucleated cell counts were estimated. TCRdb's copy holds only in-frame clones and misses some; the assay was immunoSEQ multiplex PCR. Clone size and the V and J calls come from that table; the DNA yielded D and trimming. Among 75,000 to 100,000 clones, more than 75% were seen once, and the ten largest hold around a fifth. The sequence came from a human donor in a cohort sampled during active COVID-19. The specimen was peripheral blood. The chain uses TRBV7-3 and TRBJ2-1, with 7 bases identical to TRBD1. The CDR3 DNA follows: TGTGCCAGCAGGACGACAGGGAACAATGAGCAGTTCTTC. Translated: CASRTTGNNEQFF.